The 11 T cell receptor delta chains below come from one sample, sequenced in a study of Vδ1+ human thymocytes. Notes on the study in general: Thymic TRG and TRD repertoires appeared highly polyclonal.

Sequences come from RNA converted to cDNA by reverse transcription. Multiplex PCR used pooled V-gene forward primers and a constant-region reverse primer to amplify CDR3s. With CATT, TCRdb re-called clones from the multiplex PCR reads. The repertoire holds around 76,000 delta-chain clones, around 34% seen once, with about 0.26% in the top ten. What these receptors recognize is not known. Sequencing used Vdelta1+ gamma-delta thymocytes from the thymus. The subset is: FACS-sorted CD3+ TCRalphabeta- TCRVdelta1+ TCRVdelta2- thymocytes. Every receptor here comes from a boy in the first two years of life who had congenital heart surgery.

This chain links TRDV2 with TRDJ1; no reliable D call. This CDR3 has 10 amino acids. From germline, CDR1 is GEAIGNYY and CDR2 EKD. Trimming removed 9 bases from V and 11 bases from J, with 15 bases in between. Written as DNA, the CDR3 is TGTGCCACATGCTTCTTTAACCTCATCTTT. Protein: CATCFFNLIF.

The V call is TRDV1, the J call TRDJ1; 8 nucleotides agree with TRDD3. Germline V lookup: CDR1 TSWWSYY, CDR2 QGS. CDR3 length: 22 amino acids. Losses at the gene ends were 4 bases for V and 0 bases for J; bases not matched to a gene: 25. CDR3 amino acids: CALGAGALSAAVLGGNTDKLIF. The CDR3 DNA is TGTGCTCTTGGGGCGGGGGCCCTTTCCGCCGCAGTACTGGGGGGTAACACCGATAAACTCATCTTT.

About this clone: This could be a read error, since a much larger clone is one nucleotide away. Other nucleotide sequences from this sample produce the same CDR3. The J gene is TRDJ1, the V gene TRDV2; no clear D. The CDR3 loop spans 10 amino acids. Germline V lookup: CDR1 GEAIGNYY, CDR2 EKD. V gave up 5 bases and J gave up 5 bases, with 5 bases separating them. CDR3 region: CACGRDKLIF. CDR3 DNA sequence: TGTGCCTGTGGTAGGGATAAACTCATCTTT.

Comment on this clone: This sample also contains other DNA sequences that code for the same CDR3. V and J are TRDV1 and TRDJ1; 9 bases are a match to TRDD2. This CDR3 region has 22 residues. J gave up 0 bases and V 2 bases, and 22 bases lay outside the gene matches. In germline, CDR1 is TSWWSYY, CDR2 QGS. In DNA form, the CDR3 reads TGTGCTCTTGGGGAAGGCCTTCCTACGTGGTACTGGGTTAGGGGAGACACCGATAAACTCATCTTT. Its protein is CALGEGLPTWYWVRGDTDKLIF.

The J gene is TRDJ1, the V gene TRDV1, with a tentative D call TRDD3 (5 bases). Trimming took off 0 bases at V and 5 bases at J, with 25 bases between the two ends. Germline CDR1 and CDR2: TSWWSYY and QGS. There are 19 residues in the CDR3. In nucleotides, the CDR3 is TGTGCTCTTGGGGAACTTAGGTCTCTGCCTGGGATGATTTGGGATAAACTCATCTTT. It encodes CALGELRSLPGMIWDKLIF.

The gene calls are TRDV1 and TRDJ1, with TRDD3 matching 8 bases. The CDR3 sequence is 21 residues long. The germline V gene encodes CDR1 TSWWSYY and CDR2 QGS. J lost 1 base, V lost 0 bases, and 19 bases had no gene match. The CDR3 DNA follows: TGTGCTCTTGGGGAACTCCTCTCTGTGTCCGGATACTGGGGGCTCACCGATAAACTCATCTTT. It codes for CALGELLSVSGYWGLTDKLIF.

V gene TRDV1 combines with J gene TRDJ1; TRDD3 aligns across 12 bases. The CDR3 totals 19 residues. Germline values: CDR1 TSWWSYY, CDR2 QGS. The junction had 10 bases not matched to a gene; V was cut back by 1 base and J by 1 base. The CDR3 region has the DNA TGTGCTCTTGGGGAACCGCGGCCGACTGGGGGATACCTCACCGATAAACTCATCTTT. Protein sequence: CALGEPRPTGGYLTDKLIF.

This clone turned up a few times. This chain uses TRDV1 with TRDJ1; TRDD3 matches 13 bases. Germline V gene lookup returns CDR1 TSWWSYY and CDR2 QGS. The CDR3 sequence is 23 residues long. After removal of 5 bases from V and 0 bases from J, the junction contained 24 bases not matched to a gene. The CDR3: CALGIPLPLTGGYAAPYTDKLIF. In nucleotides, the CDR3 is TGTGCTCTTGGGATTCCCCTCCCACTTACTGGGGGATACGCAGCACCCTACACCGATAAACTCATCTTT.

The rearrangement uses TRDV1 and TRDJ1, with D uncertain. Germline V gene lookup returns CDR1 TSWWSYY and CDR2 QGS. The V end was cut by 1 base, the J end by 1 base, with 13 bases between. The CDR3 is 16 residues long. CDR3 nucleotide sequence: TGTGCTCTTGGGGAACCCCGAGACGGACTCACCGATAAACTCATCTTT. Protein sequence: CALGEPRDGLTDKLIF.

The chain uses TRDV1 and TRDJ1; a possible D gene is TRDD3 (5 bases). The CDR3 consists of 20 residues. CDR1 and CDR2 (germline): TSWWSYY, QGS. V was trimmed by 4 bases and J by 2 bases, leaving 29 bases between them. CDR3 region: CALGVPGSWDFCSKTDKLIF. The CDR3 coding sequence is TGTGCTCTTGGGGTCCCGGGGTCCTGGGACTTCTGTAGCAAAACCGATAAACTCATCTTT.

The chain combines TRDV1 with TRDJ1; 8 bases are shared with TRDD3. With 4 bases clipped from V and 5 bases from J, the junction kept 12 bases outside the gene matches. CDR3 length: 16 amino acids. CDR1 is TSWWSYY, CDR2 QGS, per germline. CDR3 sequence: CALGGLRGYLGDKLIF. CDR3 bases: TGTGCTCTTGGGGGCCTCCGGGGATACTTAGGAGATAAACTCATCTTT.